This T cell receptor beta chain stems from a study of vaccination effects on CD4 cells after COVID-19. V lost 3 bases and J lost 0, with 11 bases in between. Germline CDR1 is MNHNS and CDR2 is SASEGT. The length of the CDR3 is 15 residues. Comments on this clone: Its antigen is unknown.

CD4+ T cells specific for antigen were expanded with viral peptide pools by the ViraFEST assay before sequencing. Investigators separated out CD4+ T cells once about eleven days of culture had passed. The study found no prior SARS-CoV-2 infection in the vaccine recipients, who tested negative for nucleocapsid antibodies. Each culture had half its medium swapped for IL-2 medium on days 3 and 7. TCRdb keeps only in-frame clones here, not all; method: immunoSEQ multiplex PCR. The sample holds about 19,000 clones; about 70% are singletons and the top ten take around 17%. This chain uses TRBV6-1 with TRBJ1-1, with a possible D match to TRBD1 (5 bases). The TCR was taken from a human donor who received a COVID-19 vaccine. The specimen was CD4+ T cells from PBMCs cultured with HCoV-229E spike peptides, collected before COVID-19 vaccination. The DNA for the CDR3 is TGTGCCAGCAGTGATGCTTCAGGGATGAACACTGAAGCTTTCTTT. It specifies CASSDASGMNTEAFF.